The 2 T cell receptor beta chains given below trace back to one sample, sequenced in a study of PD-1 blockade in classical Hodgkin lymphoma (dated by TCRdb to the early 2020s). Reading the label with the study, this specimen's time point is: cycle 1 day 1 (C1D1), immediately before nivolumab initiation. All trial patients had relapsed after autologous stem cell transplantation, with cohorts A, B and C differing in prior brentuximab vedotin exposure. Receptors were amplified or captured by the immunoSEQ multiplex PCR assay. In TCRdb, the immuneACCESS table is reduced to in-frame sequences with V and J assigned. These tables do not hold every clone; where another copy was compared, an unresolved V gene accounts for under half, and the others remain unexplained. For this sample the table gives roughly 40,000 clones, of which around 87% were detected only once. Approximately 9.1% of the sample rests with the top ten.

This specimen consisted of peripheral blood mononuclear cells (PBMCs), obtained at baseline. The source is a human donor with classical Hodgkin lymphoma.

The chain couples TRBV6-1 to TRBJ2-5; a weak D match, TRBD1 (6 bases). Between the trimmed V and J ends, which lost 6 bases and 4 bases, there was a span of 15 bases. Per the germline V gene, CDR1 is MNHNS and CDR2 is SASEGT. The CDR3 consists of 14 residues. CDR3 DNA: TGTGCCAGCAGCGTGGATTGGGGGCGAGAGACCCAGTACTTC. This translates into CASSVDWGRETQYF.

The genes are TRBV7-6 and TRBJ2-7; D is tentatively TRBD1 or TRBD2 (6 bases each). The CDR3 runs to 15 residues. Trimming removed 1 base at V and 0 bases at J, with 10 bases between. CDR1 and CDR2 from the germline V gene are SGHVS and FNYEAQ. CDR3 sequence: CASSLVGGNSYEQYF. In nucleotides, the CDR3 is TGTGCCAGCAGCTTAGTGGGGGGCAACTCCTACGAGCAGTACTTC.